The T cell receptor (beta chain) described here comes from a study of human T cells and chemical hapten exposure. CDR1 and CDR2 (germline): MDHEN, SYDVKM. Deletions cut 4 bases from V and 4 bases from J, with 5 bases between. The CDR3 is 13 amino acids. Time point denoted: patch test 3, about 24 weeks after DPC sensitization. As to treatment: therapeutic diphenylcyclopropenone sensitization with weekly scalp DPC. Only after blood had been drawn was each patch test applied. TCRdb redid the calling of the RACE reads with MiXCR, one entry per CDR3 protein. The sample yields about 120,000 distinct CDR3 sequences, approximately 10% seen once. This clonotype has just a few counts.

The V call is TRBV28, the J call TRBJ2-6; the D is unclear. The sample here was whole blood, taken in connection with sensitization to the hapten diphenylcyclopropenone (DPC). The TCR sequence derives from a woman in her forties or fifties with alopecia areata. Some clones in this sample may be carry-over from other donors' samples. DNA of the CDR3: TGTGCCAGCAGTTCTGGCGGGGCCAACGTCCTGACTTTC. This gives the protein CASSSGGANVLTF.